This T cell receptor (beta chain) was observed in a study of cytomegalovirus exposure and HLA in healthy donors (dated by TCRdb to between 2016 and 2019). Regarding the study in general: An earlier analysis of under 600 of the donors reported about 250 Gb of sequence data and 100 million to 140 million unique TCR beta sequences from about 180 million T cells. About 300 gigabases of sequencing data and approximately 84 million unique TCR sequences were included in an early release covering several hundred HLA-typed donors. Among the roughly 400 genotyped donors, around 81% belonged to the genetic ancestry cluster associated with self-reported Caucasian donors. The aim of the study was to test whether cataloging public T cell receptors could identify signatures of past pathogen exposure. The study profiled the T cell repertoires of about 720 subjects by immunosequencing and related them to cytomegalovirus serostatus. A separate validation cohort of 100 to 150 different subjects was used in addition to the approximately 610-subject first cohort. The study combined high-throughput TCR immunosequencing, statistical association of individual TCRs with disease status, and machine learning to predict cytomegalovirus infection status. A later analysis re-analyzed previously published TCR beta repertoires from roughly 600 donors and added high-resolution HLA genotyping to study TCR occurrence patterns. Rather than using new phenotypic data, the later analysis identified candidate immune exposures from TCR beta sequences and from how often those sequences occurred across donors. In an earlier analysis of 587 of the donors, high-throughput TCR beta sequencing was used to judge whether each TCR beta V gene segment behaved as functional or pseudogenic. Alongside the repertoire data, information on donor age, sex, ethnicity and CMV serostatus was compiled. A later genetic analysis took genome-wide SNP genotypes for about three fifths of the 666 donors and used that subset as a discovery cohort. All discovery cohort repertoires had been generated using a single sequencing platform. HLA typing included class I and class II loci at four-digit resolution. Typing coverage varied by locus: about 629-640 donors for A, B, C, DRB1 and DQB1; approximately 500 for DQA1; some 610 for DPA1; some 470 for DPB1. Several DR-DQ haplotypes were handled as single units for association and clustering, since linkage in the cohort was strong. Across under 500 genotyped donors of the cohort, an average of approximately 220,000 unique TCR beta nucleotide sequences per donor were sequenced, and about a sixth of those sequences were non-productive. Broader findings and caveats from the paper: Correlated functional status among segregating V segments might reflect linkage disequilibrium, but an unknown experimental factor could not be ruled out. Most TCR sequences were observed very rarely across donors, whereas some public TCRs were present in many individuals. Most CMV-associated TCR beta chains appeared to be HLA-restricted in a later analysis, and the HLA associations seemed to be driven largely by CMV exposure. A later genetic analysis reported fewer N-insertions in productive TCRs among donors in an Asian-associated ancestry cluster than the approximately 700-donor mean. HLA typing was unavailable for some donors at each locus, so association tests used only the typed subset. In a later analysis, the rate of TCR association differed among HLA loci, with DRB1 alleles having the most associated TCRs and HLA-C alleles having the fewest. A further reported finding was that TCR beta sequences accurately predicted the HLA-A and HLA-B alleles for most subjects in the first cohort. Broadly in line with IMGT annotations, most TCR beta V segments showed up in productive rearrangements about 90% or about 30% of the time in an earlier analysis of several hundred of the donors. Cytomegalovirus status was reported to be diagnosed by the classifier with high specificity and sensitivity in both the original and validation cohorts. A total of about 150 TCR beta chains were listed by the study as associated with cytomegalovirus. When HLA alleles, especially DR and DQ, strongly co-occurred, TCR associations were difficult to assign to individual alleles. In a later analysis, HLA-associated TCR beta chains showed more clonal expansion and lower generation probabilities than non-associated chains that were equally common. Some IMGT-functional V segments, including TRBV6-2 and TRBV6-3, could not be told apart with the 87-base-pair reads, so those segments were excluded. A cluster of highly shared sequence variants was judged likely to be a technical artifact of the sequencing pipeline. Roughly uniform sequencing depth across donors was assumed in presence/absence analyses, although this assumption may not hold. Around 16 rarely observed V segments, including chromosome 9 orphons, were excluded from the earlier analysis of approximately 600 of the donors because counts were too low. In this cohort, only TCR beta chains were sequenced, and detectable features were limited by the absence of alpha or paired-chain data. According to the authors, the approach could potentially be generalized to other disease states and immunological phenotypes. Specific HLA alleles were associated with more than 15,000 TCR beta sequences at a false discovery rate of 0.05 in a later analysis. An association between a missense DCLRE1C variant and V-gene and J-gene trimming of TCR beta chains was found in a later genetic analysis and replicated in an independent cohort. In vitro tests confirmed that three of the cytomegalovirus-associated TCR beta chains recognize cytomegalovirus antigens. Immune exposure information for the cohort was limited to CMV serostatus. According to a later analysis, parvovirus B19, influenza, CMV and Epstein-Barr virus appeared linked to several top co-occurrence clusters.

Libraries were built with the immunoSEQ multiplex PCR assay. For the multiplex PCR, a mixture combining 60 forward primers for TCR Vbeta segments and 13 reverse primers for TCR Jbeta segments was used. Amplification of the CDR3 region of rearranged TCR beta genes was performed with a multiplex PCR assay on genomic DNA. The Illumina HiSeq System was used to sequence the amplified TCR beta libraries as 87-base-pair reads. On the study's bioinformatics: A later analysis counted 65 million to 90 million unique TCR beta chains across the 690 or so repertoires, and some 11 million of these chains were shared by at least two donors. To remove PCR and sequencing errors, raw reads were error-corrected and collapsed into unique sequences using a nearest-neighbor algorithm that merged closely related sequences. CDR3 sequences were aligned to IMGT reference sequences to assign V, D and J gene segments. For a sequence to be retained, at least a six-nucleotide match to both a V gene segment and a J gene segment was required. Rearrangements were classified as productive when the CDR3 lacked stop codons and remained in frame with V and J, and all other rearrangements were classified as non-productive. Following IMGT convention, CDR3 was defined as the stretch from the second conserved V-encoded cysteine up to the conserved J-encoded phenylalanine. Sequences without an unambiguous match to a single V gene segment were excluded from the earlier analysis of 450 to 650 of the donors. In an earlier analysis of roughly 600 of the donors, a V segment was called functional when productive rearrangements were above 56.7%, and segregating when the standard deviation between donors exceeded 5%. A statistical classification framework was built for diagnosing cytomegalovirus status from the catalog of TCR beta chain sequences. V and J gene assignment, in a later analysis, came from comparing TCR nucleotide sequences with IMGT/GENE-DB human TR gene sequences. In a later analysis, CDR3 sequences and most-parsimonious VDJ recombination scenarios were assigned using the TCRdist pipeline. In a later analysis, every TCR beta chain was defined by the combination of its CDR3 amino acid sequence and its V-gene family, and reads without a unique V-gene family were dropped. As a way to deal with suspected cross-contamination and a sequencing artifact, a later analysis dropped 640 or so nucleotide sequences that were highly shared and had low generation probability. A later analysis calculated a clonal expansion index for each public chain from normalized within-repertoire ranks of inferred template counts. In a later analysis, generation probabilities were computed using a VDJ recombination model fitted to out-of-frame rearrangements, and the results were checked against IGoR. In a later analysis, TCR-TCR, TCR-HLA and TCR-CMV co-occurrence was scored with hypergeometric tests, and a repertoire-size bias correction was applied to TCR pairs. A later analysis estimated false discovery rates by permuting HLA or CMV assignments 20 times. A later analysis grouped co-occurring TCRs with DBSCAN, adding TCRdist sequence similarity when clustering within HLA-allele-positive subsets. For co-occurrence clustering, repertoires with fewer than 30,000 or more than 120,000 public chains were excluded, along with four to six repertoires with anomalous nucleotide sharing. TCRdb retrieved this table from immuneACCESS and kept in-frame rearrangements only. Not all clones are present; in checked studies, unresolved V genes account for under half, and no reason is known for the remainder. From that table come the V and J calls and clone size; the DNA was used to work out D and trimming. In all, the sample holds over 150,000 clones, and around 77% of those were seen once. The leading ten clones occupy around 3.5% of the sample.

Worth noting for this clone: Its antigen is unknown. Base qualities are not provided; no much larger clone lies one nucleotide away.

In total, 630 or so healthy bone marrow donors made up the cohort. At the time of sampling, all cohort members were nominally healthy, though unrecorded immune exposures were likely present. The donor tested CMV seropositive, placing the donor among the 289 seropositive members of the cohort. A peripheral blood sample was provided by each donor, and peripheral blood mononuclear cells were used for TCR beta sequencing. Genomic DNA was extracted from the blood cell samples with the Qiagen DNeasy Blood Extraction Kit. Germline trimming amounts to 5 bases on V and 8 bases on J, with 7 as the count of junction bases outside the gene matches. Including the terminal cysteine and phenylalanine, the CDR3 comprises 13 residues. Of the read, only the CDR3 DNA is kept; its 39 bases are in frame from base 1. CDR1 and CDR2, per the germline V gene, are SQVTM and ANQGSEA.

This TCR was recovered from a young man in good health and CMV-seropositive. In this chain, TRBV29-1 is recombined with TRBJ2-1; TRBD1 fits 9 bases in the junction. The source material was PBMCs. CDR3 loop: CSVRTGVEDEQFF. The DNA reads TGCAGCGTTAGGACAGGGGTTGAAGATGAGCAGTTCTTC.